The clone carrying this T cell receptor (beta chain) was found many times. Its specificity is unknown. The germline V gene encodes CDR1 LNHDA and CDR2 SQIVND (reference sequence). Trimming left V 3 bases short and J 2 bases short, with 15 bases between. The CDR3 has 16 residues. The sample originates from a study of naive and memory T cell subsets. Both TRBC1 and TRBC2 were covered by a beta constant-region primer of two equimolar oligonucleotides. Four rounds of PCR amplified the ligated cDNA using nested alpha and beta constant-region primers plus SP2. TCRdb called the UMI-ligation and nested PCR reads again in MiXCR, with one record for every CDR3 protein. The data show approximately 82,000 distinct CDR3 sequences, 7% to 7.5% seen once. Study results and limitations: Naive and memory repertoire findings lacked a ground truth for validation.

Sequenced: central memory CD4+ T cells from blood. This receptor was identified in a human donor in good health. The chain uses TRBV19 and TRBJ2-3; D remains unclear. In DNA form, the CDR3 reads TGTGCCAGTAGTATCAAAGGTGCGCCTCTCACAGATACGCAGTATTTT. It specifies CASSIKGAPLTDTQYF.